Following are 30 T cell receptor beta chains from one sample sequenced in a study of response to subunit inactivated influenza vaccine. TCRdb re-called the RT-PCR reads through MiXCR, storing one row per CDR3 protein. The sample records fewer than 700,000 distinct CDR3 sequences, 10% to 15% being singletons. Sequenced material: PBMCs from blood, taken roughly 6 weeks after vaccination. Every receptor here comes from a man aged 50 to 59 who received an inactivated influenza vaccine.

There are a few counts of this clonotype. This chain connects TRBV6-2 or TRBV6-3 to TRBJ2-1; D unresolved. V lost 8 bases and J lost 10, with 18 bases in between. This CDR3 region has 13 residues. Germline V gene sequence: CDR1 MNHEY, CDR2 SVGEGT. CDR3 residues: CASFQMNGREQFF. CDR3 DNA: TGTGCCAGCTTTCAGATGAACGGCCGGGAGCAGTTCTTC.

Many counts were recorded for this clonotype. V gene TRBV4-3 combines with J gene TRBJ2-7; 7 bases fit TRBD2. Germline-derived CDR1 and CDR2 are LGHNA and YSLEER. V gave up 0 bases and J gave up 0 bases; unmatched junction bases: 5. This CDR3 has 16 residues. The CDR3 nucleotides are TGCGCCAGCAGCCAAGATCTAGCGGTCTACTCCTACGAGCAGTACTTC. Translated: CASSQDLAVYSYEQYF.

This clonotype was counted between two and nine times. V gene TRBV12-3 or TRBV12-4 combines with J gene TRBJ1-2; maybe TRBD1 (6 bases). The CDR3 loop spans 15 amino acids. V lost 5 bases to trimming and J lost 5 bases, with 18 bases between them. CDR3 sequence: CASSPHKGGGYGYTF. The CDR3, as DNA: TGTGCCAGCAGTCCCCATAAGGGGGGTGGGTATGGCTACACCTTC.

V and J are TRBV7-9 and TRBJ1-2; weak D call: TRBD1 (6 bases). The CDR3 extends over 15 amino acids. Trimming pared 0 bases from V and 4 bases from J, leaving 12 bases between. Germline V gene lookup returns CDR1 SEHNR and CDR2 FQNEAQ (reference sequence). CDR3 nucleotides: TGTGCCAGCAGCTTAGCGGGCAGGGGTGGCTATGGCTACACCTTC. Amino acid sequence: CASSLAGRGGYGYTF.

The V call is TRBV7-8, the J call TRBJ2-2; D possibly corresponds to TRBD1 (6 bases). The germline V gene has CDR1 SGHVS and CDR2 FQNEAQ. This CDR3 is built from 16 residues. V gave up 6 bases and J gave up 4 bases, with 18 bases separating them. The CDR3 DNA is TGTGCCAGCAGGTCAGGAAGGGGGAGCCCCACCGGGGAGCTGTTTTTT. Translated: CASRSGRGSPTGELFF.

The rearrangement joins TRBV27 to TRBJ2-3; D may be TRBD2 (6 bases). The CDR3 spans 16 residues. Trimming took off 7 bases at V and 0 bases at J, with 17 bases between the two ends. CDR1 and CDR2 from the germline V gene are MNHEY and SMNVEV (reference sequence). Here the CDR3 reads CASTLRVSGSTDTQYF. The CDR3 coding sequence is TGTGCCAGCACCCTAAGGGTTAGCGGTAGCACAGATACGCAGTATTTT.

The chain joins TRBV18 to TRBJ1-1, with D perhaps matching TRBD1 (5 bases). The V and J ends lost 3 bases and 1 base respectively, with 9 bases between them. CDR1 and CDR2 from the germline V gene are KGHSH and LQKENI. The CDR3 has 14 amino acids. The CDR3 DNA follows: TGTGCCAGCTCACCTAAGGACAAGAACACTGAAGCTTTCTTT. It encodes CASSPKDKNTEAFF.

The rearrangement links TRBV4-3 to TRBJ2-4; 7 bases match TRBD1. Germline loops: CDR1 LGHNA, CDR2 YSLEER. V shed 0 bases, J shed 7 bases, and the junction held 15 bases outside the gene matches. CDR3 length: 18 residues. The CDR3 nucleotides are TGCGCCAGCAGCCAAGATCTCTGGACAGGTCCTTTTGGGAACATTCAGTACTTC. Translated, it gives CASSQDLWTGPFGNIQYF.

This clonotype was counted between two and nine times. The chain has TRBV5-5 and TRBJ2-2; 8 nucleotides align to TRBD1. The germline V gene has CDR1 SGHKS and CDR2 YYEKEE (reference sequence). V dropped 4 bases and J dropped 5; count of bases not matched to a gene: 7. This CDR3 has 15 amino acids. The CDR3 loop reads CASSTTGDRTGELFF. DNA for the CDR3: TGTGCCAGCAGCACGACAGGGGATCGGACCGGGGAGCTGTTTTTT.

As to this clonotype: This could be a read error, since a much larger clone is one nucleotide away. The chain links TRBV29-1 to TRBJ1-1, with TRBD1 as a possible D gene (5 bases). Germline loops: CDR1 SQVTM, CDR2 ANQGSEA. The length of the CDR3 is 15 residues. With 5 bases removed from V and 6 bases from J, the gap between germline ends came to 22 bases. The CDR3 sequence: CSVSSFRDRRPEAFF. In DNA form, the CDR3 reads TGCAGCGTTTCCTCCTTCCGGGACCGTCGACCTGAAGCTTTCTTT.

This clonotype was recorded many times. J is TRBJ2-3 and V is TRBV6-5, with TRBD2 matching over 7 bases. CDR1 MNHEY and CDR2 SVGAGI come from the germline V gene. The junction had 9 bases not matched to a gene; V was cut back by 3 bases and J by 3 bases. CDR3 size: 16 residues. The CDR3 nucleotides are TGTGCCAGCAGTTATAGTCTAGCGGTGGGGACAGATACGCAGTATTTT. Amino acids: CASSYSLAVGTDTQYF.

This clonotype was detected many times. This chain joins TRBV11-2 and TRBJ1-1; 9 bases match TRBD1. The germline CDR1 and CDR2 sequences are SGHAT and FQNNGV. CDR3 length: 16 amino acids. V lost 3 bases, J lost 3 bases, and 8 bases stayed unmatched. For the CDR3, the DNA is TGTGCCAGCAGCTTCTTCGGGGGACAGGGATACACTGAAGCTTTCTTT. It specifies CASSFFGGQGYTEAFF.

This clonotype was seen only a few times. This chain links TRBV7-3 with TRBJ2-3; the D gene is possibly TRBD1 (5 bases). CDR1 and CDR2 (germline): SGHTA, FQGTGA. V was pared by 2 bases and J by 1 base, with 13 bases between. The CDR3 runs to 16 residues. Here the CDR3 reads CASSLGAGRGTDTQYF. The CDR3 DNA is TGTGCCAGCAGCTTAGGGGCAGGGCGAGGCACAGATACGCAGTATTTT.

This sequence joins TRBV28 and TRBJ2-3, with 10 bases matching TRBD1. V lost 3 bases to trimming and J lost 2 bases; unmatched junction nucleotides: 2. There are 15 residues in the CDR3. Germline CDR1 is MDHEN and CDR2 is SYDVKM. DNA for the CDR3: TGTGCCAGCAGTTTTGGGACAGGGGTCACAGATACGCAGTATTTT. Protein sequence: CASSFGTGVTDTQYF.

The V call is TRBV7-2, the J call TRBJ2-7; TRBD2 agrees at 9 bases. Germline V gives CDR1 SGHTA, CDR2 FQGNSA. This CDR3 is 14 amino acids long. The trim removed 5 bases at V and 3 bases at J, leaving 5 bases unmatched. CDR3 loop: CASSPRTSVYEQYF. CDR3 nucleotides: TGTGCCAGCAGCCCAAGGACTAGCGTCTACGAGCAGTACTTC. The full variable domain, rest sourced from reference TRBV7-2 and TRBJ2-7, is GAGVSQSPSNKVTEKGKDVELRCDPISGHTALYWYRQSLGQGLEFLIYFQGNSAPDKSGLPSDRFSAERTGGSVSTLTIQRTQQEDSAVYLCASSPRTSVYEQYFGPGTRLTVT.

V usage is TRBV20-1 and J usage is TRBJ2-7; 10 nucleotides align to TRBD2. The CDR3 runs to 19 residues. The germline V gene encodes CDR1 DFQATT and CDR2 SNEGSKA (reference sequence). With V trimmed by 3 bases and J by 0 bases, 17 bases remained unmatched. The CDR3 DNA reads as TGCAGTGCTAGTTATTCCGGTGTAGCGGGAGGTCCTGGCTCCTACGAGCAGTACTTC. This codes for CSASYSGVAGGPGSYEQYF.

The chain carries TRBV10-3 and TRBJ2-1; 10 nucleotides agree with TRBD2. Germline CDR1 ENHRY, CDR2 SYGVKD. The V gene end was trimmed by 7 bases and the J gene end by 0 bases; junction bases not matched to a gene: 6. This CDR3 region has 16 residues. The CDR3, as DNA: TGTGCCATCAAACGTAGCGGGAGGAGCTCCTACAATGAGCAGTTCTTC. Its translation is CAIKRSGRSSYNEQFF.

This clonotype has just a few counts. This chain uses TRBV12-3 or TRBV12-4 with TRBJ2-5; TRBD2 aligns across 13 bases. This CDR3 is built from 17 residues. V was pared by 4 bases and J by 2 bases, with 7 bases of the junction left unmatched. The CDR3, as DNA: TGTGCCAGCAGTTCGACTAGCGGGGGGAGAAAACAAGAGACCCAGTACTTC. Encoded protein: CASSSTSGGRKQETQYF.

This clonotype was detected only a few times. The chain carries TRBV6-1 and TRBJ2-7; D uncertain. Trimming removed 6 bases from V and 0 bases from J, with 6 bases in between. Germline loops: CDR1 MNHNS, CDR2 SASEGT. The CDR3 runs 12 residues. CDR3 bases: TGTGCCAGCAGGAAGCACTCCTACGAGCAGTACTTC. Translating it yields CASRKHSYEQYF.

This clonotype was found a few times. CDR3 loop: CSARDVVGGDYGYTF. CDR3 sequence (DNA): TGCAGTGCTAGAGATGTTGTTGGAGGTGACTATGGCTACACCTTC. The genes are TRBV20-1 and TRBJ1-2; no clear D gene. Germline V lookup: CDR1 DFQATT, CDR2 SNEGSKA (reference sequence). This CDR3 is built from 15 residues. The V end lost 0 bases, the J end lost 3 bases, and 14 bases lay between the germline ends.

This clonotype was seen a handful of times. The CDR3 region is CSVTGTNYEQYF. The CDR3 DNA follows: TGCAGCGTGACCGGGACAAACTACGAGCAGTACTTC. The gene calls are TRBV29-1 and TRBJ2-7; D is perhaps TRBD1 (6 bases). The germline V gene encodes CDR1 SQVTM and CDR2 ANQGSEA. V gave up 6 bases and J gave up 3 bases, with 12 bases separating them. The CDR3 consists of 12 residues.

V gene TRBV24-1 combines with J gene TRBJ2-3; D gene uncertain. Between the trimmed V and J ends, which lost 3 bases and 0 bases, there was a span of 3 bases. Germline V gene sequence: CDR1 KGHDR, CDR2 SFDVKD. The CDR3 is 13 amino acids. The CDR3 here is CATSDRSTDTQYF. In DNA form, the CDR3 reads TGTGCCACCAGTGATCGTAGCACAGATACGCAGTATTTT.

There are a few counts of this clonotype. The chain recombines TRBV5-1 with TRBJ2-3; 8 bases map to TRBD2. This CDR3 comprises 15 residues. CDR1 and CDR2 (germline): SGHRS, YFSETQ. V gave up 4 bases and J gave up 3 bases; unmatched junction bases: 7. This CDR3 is CASSPSGSGTDTQYF. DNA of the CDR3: TGCGCCAGCAGCCCCAGCGGGAGTGGAACAGATACGCAGTATTTT.

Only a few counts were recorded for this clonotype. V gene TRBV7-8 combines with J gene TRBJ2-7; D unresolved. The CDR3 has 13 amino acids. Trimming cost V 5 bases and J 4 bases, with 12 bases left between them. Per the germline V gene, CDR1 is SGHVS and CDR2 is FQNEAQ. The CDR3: CASSRPAEYEQYF. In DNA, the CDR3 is TGTGCCAGCAGCCGCCCGGCGGAATACGAGCAGTACTTC.

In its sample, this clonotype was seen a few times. CDR3: CASSPLYGRRLQYGYTF. DNA for the CDR3: TGTGCCAGCAGCCCCCTTTACGGACGGAGGCTGCAGTATGGCTACACCTTC. The V gene is TRBV28, the J gene TRBJ1-2, with D hard to call. Germline V gene lookup returns CDR1 MDHEN and CDR2 SYDVKM. Between the trimmed V and J ends, which lost 6 bases and 5 bases, there was a span of 25 bases. The CDR3 is made up of 17 amino acids.

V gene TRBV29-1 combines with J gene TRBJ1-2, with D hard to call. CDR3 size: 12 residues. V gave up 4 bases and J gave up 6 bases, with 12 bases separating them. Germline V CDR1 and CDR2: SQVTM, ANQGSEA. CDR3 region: CSVVGIEDGYTF. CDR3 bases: TGCAGCGTTGTCGGGATAGAGGATGGCTACACCTTC.

The CDR3 region has the DNA TGTGCCAGCAGTTTTGCCCTCCGGGAGACCCAGTACTTC. This sequence encodes CASSFALRETQYF. The J gene is TRBJ2-5, the V gene TRBV12-3 or TRBV12-4, with D hard to call. The CDR3 sequence is 13 residues long. Trimming removed 3 bases from V and 5 bases from J, with 10 bases in between.

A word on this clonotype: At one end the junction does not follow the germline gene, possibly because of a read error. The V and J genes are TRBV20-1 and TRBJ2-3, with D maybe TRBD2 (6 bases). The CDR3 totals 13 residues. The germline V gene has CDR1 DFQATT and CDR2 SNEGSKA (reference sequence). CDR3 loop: CCAFWGESYTQYF. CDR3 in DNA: TGCTGTGCTTTCTGGGGGGAGTCGTATACGCAGTATTTT.

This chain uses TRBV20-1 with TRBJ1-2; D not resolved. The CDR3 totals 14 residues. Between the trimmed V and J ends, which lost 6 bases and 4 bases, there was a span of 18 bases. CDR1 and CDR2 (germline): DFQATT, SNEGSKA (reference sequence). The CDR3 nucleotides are TGCAGTGCGAAGGCCAAACAGAGGGTCTATGGCTACACCTTC. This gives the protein CSAKAKQRVYGYTF.

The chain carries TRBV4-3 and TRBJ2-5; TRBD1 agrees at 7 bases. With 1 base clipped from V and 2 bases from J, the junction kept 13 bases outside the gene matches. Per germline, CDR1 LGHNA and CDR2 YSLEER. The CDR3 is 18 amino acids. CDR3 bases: TGCGCCAGCAGCCAAGCCCCTTACGCAGGGGGACGACAAGAGACCCAGTACTTC. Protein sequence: CASSQAPYAGGRQETQYF.